This T cell receptor (beta chain) was documented in a study of T cells in Graves' hyperthyroidism and ophthalmopathy. TCR beta CDR3 regions were amplified from RNA transcripts. First-round RT-PCR with HTBI primers amplified the TCR CDR3 region. TCRdb re-called the multiplex PCR reads with MiXCR, one entry per CDR3 protein. The table has about 640,000 distinct CDR3 sequences, approximately 14% seen once; the top ten hold roughly an eighth. Germline lookup yields CDR1 SGHNT and CDR2 YENEEA. There are 16 residues in the CDR3. The junction had 6 bases not matched to a gene; V was cut back by 3 bases and J by 5 bases.

The sequenced material came from blood. The source is a woman aged 45-60 years with Graves' ophthalmopathy. V is TRBV11-3 and J is TRBJ2-2; TRBD2 matches 10 bases. The CDR3 coding sequence is TGTGCCAGCAGCTTGACTAGCGGGTCGATGACCGGGGAGCTGTTTTTT. It specifies CASSLTSGSMTGELFF.